Each of the 24 T cell receptor beta chains below was sequenced from the same sample in a study of tumour-infiltrating T cells in Burkitt lymphoma. Sequenced by immunoSEQ multiplex PCR; TCRdb stores in-frame clones only, minus some. In the table there are 13,000 to 15,000 clones, 30% of which are singletons. What was sequenced was tumor tissue. The receptors stem from a human donor with diffuse large B-cell lymphoma.

CDR3 protein: CASTFLAGWGTRELFF. The CDR3 DNA reads TGTGCCAGCACTTTTCTAGCGGGGTGGGGGACCAGGGAGCTGTTTTTT. This chain connects TRBV27 to TRBJ2-2; 9 bases align to TRBD2. The V and J ends lost 7 bases and 9 bases, in that order; junction bases with no gene match: 15. Germline CDR1 reads MNHEY; CDR2 reads SMNVEV (reference sequence). The CDR3 consists of 16 residues.

A single count supports this clone. This chain connects TRBV27 to TRBJ2-2, with TRBD1 identical over 8 bases. CDR3 size: 15 residues. Trimming took 5 bases from V and 6 from J; bases not matched to a gene: 8. CDR1 is MNHEY and CDR2 is SMNVEV in the germline V gene (reference sequence). The CDR3 coding sequence is TGTGCCAGCAGTCTGTCCAGGGGGCGCCCCGGGGAGCTGTTTTTT. This translates into CASSLSRGRPGELFF.

CDR3: CASIDRGGAEAFF. The CDR3 DNA is TGTGCCAGCATAGACAGGGGGGGCGCTGAAGCTTTCTTT. V and J are TRBV28 and TRBJ1-1; 9 nucleotides align to TRBD1. Germline values: CDR1 MDHEN, CDR2 SYDVKM. V lost 7 bases, J lost 6 bases, and 6 bases stayed unmatched. The CDR3 totals 13 residues.

This clone was detected a few times. V usage is TRBV19 and J usage is TRBJ2-1, with 8 bases matching TRBD2. The germline V gene has CDR1 LNHDA and CDR2 SQIVND (reference sequence). Trimming cost V 1 base and J 3 bases; bases outside gene matches: 8. The CDR3 length is 17 residues. The CDR3 region is CASSIATSGSIYNEQFF. In nucleotides, the CDR3 is TGTGCCAGTAGTATAGCCACCAGCGGGAGCATCTACAATGAGCAGTTCTTC. Together with reference TRBV19 and TRBJ2-1, the CDR3 gives the full variable domain: DGGITQSPKYLFRKEGQNVTLSCEQNLNHDAMYWYRQDPGQGLRLIYYSQIVNDFQKGDIAEGYSVSREKKESFPLTVTSAQKNPTAFYLCASSIATSGSIYNEQFFGPGTRLTVL.

The chain employs TRBV19 and TRBJ1-4; 9 bases are shared with TRBD1. The CDR3 consists of 15 residues. With 4 bases clipped from V and 7 bases from J, the junction kept 7 bases outside the gene matches. Germline CDR1 and CDR2: LNHDA and SQIVND (reference sequence). The CDR3 DNA reads as TGTGCCAGTAGTAATACCGGGACAGGGAGTGAAAAACTGTTTTTT. Protein sequence: CASSNTGTGSEKLFF. Complete variable domain (other parts from reference TRBV19 and TRBJ1-4): DGGITQSPKYLFRKEGQNVTLSCEQNLNHDAMYWYRQDPGQGLRLIYYSQIVNDFQKGDIAEGYSVSREKKESFPLTVTSAQKNPTAFYLCASSNTGTGSEKLFFGSGTQLSVL.

The V and J genes are TRBV25-1 and TRBJ2-3; D ambiguous. Trimming removed 9 bases at V and 5 bases at J, with 6 bases between. Per the germline V gene, CDR1 is MGHDK and CDR2 is SYGVNS. The CDR3 has 10 amino acids. CDR3 sequence reads: CASVGDTQYF. CDR3 DNA sequence: TGTGCCAGTGTAGGAGATACGCAGTATTTT.

This rearrangement joins TRBV27 to TRBJ1-4; the D gene is possibly TRBD1 (6 bases). Per germline, CDR1 MNHEY and CDR2 SMNVEV (reference sequence). The CDR3 has 16 residues. Trimming took 5 bases from V and 7 from J, leaving 20 bases between them. CDR3 sequence reads: CASSIRPRDIVEKLFF. DNA of the CDR3: TGTGCCAGCAGTATTCGACCGCGGGACATAGTTGAAAAACTGTTTTTT.

The rearrangement links TRBV29-1 to TRBJ1-1; no clear D. V was trimmed by 4 bases and J by 3 bases, leaving 12 bases between them. The CDR3 consists of 13 residues. Looked up from germline, CDR1 is SQVTM and CDR2 is ANQGSEA. The chain's CDR3 is CSVVLGDYTEAFF. In DNA form, the CDR3 reads TGCAGCGTTGTTCTCGGGGATTACACTGAAGCTTTCTTT. The variable domain in full, with the rest retrieved from reference TRBV29-1 and TRBJ1-1, is SAVISQKPSRDICQRGTSLTIQCQVDSQVTMMFWYRQQPGQSLTLIATANQGSEATYESGFVIDKFPISRPNLTFSTLTVSNMSPEDSSIYLCSVVLGDYTEAFFGQGTRLTVV.

This chain uses TRBV5-1 with TRBJ2-3; D possibly corresponds to TRBD2 (6 bases). Trimming removed 0 bases from V and 4 bases from J, with 12 bases in between. This CDR3 is 15 amino acids long. In germline, CDR1 is SGHRS, CDR2 YFSETQ. CDR3 in DNA: TGCGCCAGCAGCTTGGAGGGCCGGAGGGCAGATACGCAGTATTTT. It translates to CASSLEGRRADTQYF.

This clone has just a few counts. The chain couples TRBV14 to TRBJ2-3, with D hard to call. The CDR3 runs to 11 residues. Trimming pared 3 bases from V and 6 bases from J, leaving 4 bases between. Per the germline V gene, CDR1 is SGHDN and CDR2 is FVKESK. Written as DNA, the CDR3 is TGTGCCAGCAGCCATTCCGATACGCAGTATTTT. Its translation is CASSHSDTQYF.

The chain employs TRBV10-3 and TRBJ1-3; D is possibly TRBD1 (6 bases). Germline CDR1 reads ENHRY; CDR2 reads SYGVKD. Between the trimmed V and J ends, which lost 1 base and 0 bases, there was a span of 16 bases. The CDR3 totals 18 residues. CDR3 in DNA: TGTGCCATCAGTGAGTATAACAGGGAGCGGAGCTCTGGAAACACCATATATTTT. This translates into CAISEYNRERSSGNTIYF.

CDR3: CATGTGVHSYEQYF. CDR3 nucleotide sequence: TGTGCCACTGGGACAGGGGTCCATTCCTACGAGCAGTACTTC. V gene TRBV15 combines with J gene TRBJ2-7; 10 nucleotides match TRBD1. CDR3 size: 14 residues. The junction had 6 bases not matched to a gene; V was cut back by 9 bases and J by 1 base. The germline V gene encodes CDR1 LNHNV and CDR2 YYDKDF (reference sequence).

There are a few counts of this clone. The rearrangement uses TRBV23-1 and TRBJ2-3, with D possibly matching TRBD1 (6 bases). TRBV23-1 qualifies as an ORF whose function is uncertain. There are 16 residues in the CDR3. Trimming cost V 3 bases and J 3 bases, with 16 bases left between them. The CDR3 loop is CASSQGAGVNTDTQYF. The CDR3 nucleotides read TGCGCCAGCAGTCAGGGGGCAGGGGTGAATACAGATACGCAGTATTTT.

Turning to this clone: One junction end does not reproduce the germline sequence, and a read error may be involved. The chain couples TRBV20-1 to TRBJ2-7; unclear D gene. The CDR3 consists of 11 residues. Germline loops: CDR1 DFQATT, CDR2 SNEGSKA (reference sequence). The CDR3 DNA is TGCAGTGCTCGAGAAACCTACGAGCAGTACTTC. Amino acids: CSARETYEQYF.

V and J are TRBV27 and TRBJ2-7, with no clear D. Germline V CDR1 and CDR2: MNHEY, SMNVEV (reference sequence). This CDR3 comprises 13 residues. V was shortened by 3 bases and J by 6 bases, with 12 bases between the two germline ends. CDR3 nucleotide sequence: TGTGCCAGCAGTTTTGGCTTGGGCGTCGAGCAGTACTTC. The encoded protein is CASSFGLGVEQYF.

The rearrangement uses TRBV15 and TRBJ1-4, with 7 bases that match TRBD1. The J segment lost 0 bases and the V segment lost 5 bases, leaving 9 bases of the junction unmatched. CDR3 length equals 17 residues. CDR1 and CDR2 from the germline V gene are LNHNV and YYDKDF (reference sequence). For the CDR3, the DNA is TGTGCCACCAGCGAGGGGGCAGGGTTGACAACTAATGAAAAACTGTTTTTT. Translation gives CATSEGAGLTTNEKLFF.

This clone was observed a handful of times. This chain connects TRBV2 to TRBJ2-1; TRBD1 is a possible D gene (6 bases). Trimming took off 6 bases at V and 3 bases at J, with 15 bases between the two ends. The CDR3 is made up of 15 amino acids. The germline V gene has CDR1 SNHLY and CDR2 FYNNEI. The CDR3 here is CASSHDRRNYNEQFF. In DNA form, the CDR3 reads TGTGCCAGCAGCCACGACAGGAGAAACTACAATGAGCAGTTCTTC.

This sequence joins TRBV2 and TRBJ2-3, with unresolved D. V lost 9 bases to trimming and J lost 4 bases, with 14 bases between them. Germline V CDR1 and CDR2: SNHLY, FYNNEI. CDR3 length: 13 amino acids. CDR3 in amino acids: CARRPVGPDTQYF. As DNA, the CDR3 is TGTGCCAGGCGCCCGGTAGGTCCAGATACGCAGTATTTT.

This clone appeared a few times. This rearrangement joins TRBV15 to TRBJ2-1; 9 bases line up with TRBD1. V shed 2 bases and J 0 bases; nucleotides not matched to a gene: 5. This CDR3 spans 17 amino acids. Germline lookup yields CDR1 LNHNV and CDR2 YYDKDF (reference sequence). The CDR3 DNA reads TGTGCCACCAGCAGACCCGGACAGGGGAGCTCCTACAATGAGCAGTTCTTC. Protein sequence: CATSRPGQGSSYNEQFF.

The chain employs TRBV5-1 and TRBJ2-5; D may be TRBD2 (5 bases). The length of the CDR3 is 14 residues. Trimming removed 1 base from V and 0 bases from J, with 7 bases in between. Looked up from germline, CDR1 is SGHRS and CDR2 is YFSETQ. The DNA of the CDR3 is TGCGCCAGCAGCTTGTTGCGGGACCAAGAGACCCAGTACTTC. It is translated as CASSLLRDQETQYF.

The gene calls are TRBV5-1 and TRBJ2-2, with TRBD2 matching over 8 bases. There are 15 residues in the CDR3. Trimming cost V 3 bases and J 1 base; bases outside gene matches: 2. CDR1 and CDR2 (germline): SGHRS, YFSETQ. CDR3 region: CASSSSGWNTGELFF. The CDR3 nucleotides are TGCGCCAGCAGCTCTAGCGGGTGGAACACCGGGGAGCTGTTTTTT. The full variable domain, with the rest looked up from reference TRBV5-1 and TRBJ2-2, is KAGVTQTPRYLIKTRGQQVTLSCSPISGHRSVSWYQQTPGQGLQFLFEYFSETQRNKGNFPGRFSGRQFSNSRSEMNVSTLELGDSALYLCASSSSGWNTGELFFGEGSRLTVL.

The genes are TRBV2 and TRBJ2-7; the D is unclear. V was cut by 6 bases and J by 7 bases, with 10 bases left in between. The length of the CDR3 is 11 residues. Germline CDR1 reads SNHLY; CDR2 reads FYNNEI. The chain's CDR3 is CASSLTWEQYF. In nucleotides, the CDR3 is TGTGCCAGCAGCCTGACCTGGGAGCAGTACTTC.

This clone is classed as medium-sized. The V and J genes are TRBV7-8 and TRBJ1-5, with D maybe TRBD1 (6 bases). This CDR3 is built from 14 residues. Trimming took 5 bases from V and 7 from J, leaving 15 bases between them. Germline values: CDR1 SGHVS, CDR2 FQNEAQ. The CDR3 DNA reads as TGTGCCAGCAGCCCAGGGGTAGGTCGGCAGCCCCAGCATTTT. Amino acids: CASSPGVGRQPQHF.

The chain links TRBV5-6 to TRBJ1-5; D not certain. V shed 2 bases and J shed 0 bases, with 9 bases lying between them. Germline loops: CDR1 SGHDT, CDR2 YYEEEE. The CDR3 runs to 15 residues. CDR3 coding DNA: TGTGCCAGCAGCTTTCGCAGCCATAGCAATCAGCCCCAGCATTTT. Amino acids: CASSFRSHSNQPQHF.